These T cell receptor beta chains were read from a single sample in a study of T cells after yellow fever vaccination. TCRdb called the 5' RACE reads again in MiXCR, with one record for every CDR3 protein. The repertoire includes about 580,000 distinct CDR3 sequences, about 17% of them detected once, and about 18% sits in the top ten. The sequencing used PBMCs, collected roughly 5 days after the first yellow fever vaccination. The receptors were sampled from a man aged 18 to 30 who received the YFV17D yellow fever vaccine. Both conserved end residues are part of each CDR3. Each record gives: D gene, V gene, J gene, clone size, CDR3 DNA, CDR3 protein. The D gene is left open where the match is weak. Clone size, where shown, is once, few, many, or a class for clones that have expanded.

>.|TRBV7-2|TRBJ2-3|.
TGTGCCAGCAGCTTATCTGAGTGGGCTACGCAGTATTTT
CASSLSEWATQYF
>.|TRBV6-2/TRBV6-3|TRBJ1-1|few
TGTGCCAGCAGCTCGACGGGGGGCGGCACTGAAGCTTTCTTT
CASSSTGGGTEAFF
>.|TRBV4-1|TRBJ1-1|few
TGCGCCAGCAGCCAAGGGCTTCTCCAAGGGGGGAACACTGAAGCTTTCTTT
CASSQGLLQGGNTEAFF
>.|TRBV7-3|TRBJ1-2|.
TGTGCCAGCAGCTTAACAGCCGATAACTATGGCTACACCTTC
CASSLTADNYGYTF
>TRBD1|TRBV9|TRBJ2-7|few
TGTGCCAGCAGCTCAGGACAGGGGGCGCAATCCGGCGAGCAGTACTTC
CASSSGQGAQSGEQYF
>.|TRBV7-9|TRBJ2-7|few
TGTGCCAGCAGCCCCCCGTGGGGGCCCTCCACCTACGAGCAGTACTTC
CASSPPWGPSTYEQYF
>.|TRBV19|TRBJ1-2|.
TGTGCCAGTAGTATCATTGTCGGGTCAGACTATGGCTACACCTTC
CASSIIVGSDYGYTF
>.|TRBV5-1|TRBJ2-5|.
TGCGCCAGCAGCTTGGTACTGTCGGAGACCCAGTACTTC
CASSLVLSETQYF
>TRBD1|TRBV7-9|TRBJ1-6|few
TGTGCCAGCAGCGAATCCCAGGGGGTCGGTTCACCCCTCCACTTT
CASSESQGVGSPLHF
>TRBD2|TRBV29-1|TRBJ2-1|.
TGCAGCGCCGAACTAGCGGGGGGGAGCGATGAGCAGTTCTTC
CSAELAGGSDEQFF
>TRBD2|TRBV7-2|TRBJ2-3|few
TGTGCCAGCAGCTTGACGATCCCCAGCGGGGGGGCGGGTACGCAGTATTTT
CASSLTIPSGGAGTQYF
>TRBD1|TRBV7-2|TRBJ1-1|.
TGTGCCAGCAGCCGTACAGGGGGCTGGAACACTGAAGCTTTCTTT
CASSRTGGWNTEAFF
>.|TRBV27|TRBJ2-5|few
TGTGCCAGCAGTTTATTCCGGGCCGAAGAGACCCAGTACTTC
CASSLFRAEETQYF
>.|TRBV30|TRBJ1-5|few
TGTGCCTGGTCCGGGACCGCCAATCAGCCCCAGCATTTT
CAWSGTANQPQHF
>TRBD2|TRBV20-1|TRBJ2-3|.
TGCAGTGCTGTGGGCGGGGGGGCAGATACGCAGTATTTT
CSAVGGGADTQYF
>TRBD1|TRBV5-1|TRBJ1-1|few
TGCGCCAGCAGCGCCGACAGGGGAAACACTGAAGCTTTCTTT
CASSADRGNTEAFF
>.|TRBV27|TRBJ2-2|.
TGTGCCAGCAGTTACCCGCTTGTGGGGGAGCTGTTTTTT
CASSYPLVGELFF
>.|TRBV18|TRBJ2-5|.
TGTGCCAGCTCACCACGATACGTGCAAGAGACCCAGTACTTC
CASSPRYVQETQYF
>TRBD2|TRBV18|TRBJ2-3|.
TGTGCCAGCTCACCTACTAGCGGGGGATATGTTAGCACAGATACGCAGTATTTT
CASSPTSGGYVSTDTQYF
>TRBD2|TRBV4-3|TRBJ2-1|.
TGCGCCAGCAGCCAGGAGCCTTGGCGGGGGGCCGAATACTCCTACAATGAGCAGTTCTTC
CASSQEPWRGAEYSYNEQFF
>TRBD2|TRBV7-2|TRBJ2-5|few
TGTGCCAGCAGTATTCTAGCGGGGGTAGAGACCCAGTACTTC
CASSILAGVETQYF
>.|TRBV5-1|TRBJ1-1|.
TGCGCCAGCAGCCCCCGTCTGGAGGGGTACACTGAAGCTTTCTTT
CASSPRLEGYTEAFF
>.|TRBV7-8|TRBJ1-5|few
TGTGCCAGCAGCTTAATGGACTTTAGCAATCAGCCCCAGCATTTT
CASSLMDFSNQPQHF
>TRBD1|TRBV4-2|TRBJ1-3|.
TGTGCCAGCAGCCTTCTAGGGGGACAGGAAAGAAACACCATATATTTT
CASSLLGGQERNTIYF
>.|TRBV12-3/TRBV12-4|TRBJ2-7|.
TGTGCCAGCAGTTTAGATAGGAGACACGAGCAGTACTTC
CASSLDRRHEQYF
>TRBD2|TRBV6-1|TRBJ2-6|few
TGTGCCAGCAGTGAGAGGCGGCTAGCGGGGGCTGGGGCCAACGTCCTGACTTTC
CASSERRLAGAGANVLTF
>TRBD2|TRBV7-2|TRBJ2-4|.
TGTGCCACGAAGGGCGGGGGGCAAAACATTCAGTACTTC
CATKGGGQNIQYF
>TRBD1|TRBV7-6|TRBJ1-6|few
TGTGCCAGCAGCTTAGGGACAGGTCGGTCCTATAATTCACCCCTCCACTTT
CASSLGTGRSYNSPLHF
>.|TRBV28|TRBJ1-5|.
TGTGCCAGCAGTTTATCTGGCGAGCTGACTCAGCCCCAGCATTTT
CASSLSGELTQPQHF
>.|TRBV5-1|TRBJ1-1|few
TGCGCCAGCAGCTCGGGGTGGAACACTGAAGCTTTCTTT
CASSSGWNTEAFF
>.|TRBV11-1|TRBJ2-1|.
TGTGCCAGCAGCCCGGCCTCACTCGGCTACAATGAGCAGTTCTTC
CASSPASLGYNEQFF
>.|TRBV29-1|TRBJ2-3|.
TGCAGCGTTGAGGACAGAAACACAGATACGCAGTATTTT
CSVEDRNTDTQYF
>.|TRBV12-3/TRBV12-4|TRBJ2-5|.
TGTGCCAGCAGCCGACGACCTTACAGAGAGACCCAGTACTTC
CASSRRPYRETQYF
>.|TRBV21-1|TRBJ1-1|.
TGTGCCAGCAGCAAAGTGGGACAGTTAATGAACACTGAAGCTTTCTTT
CASSKVGQLMNTEAFF
>TRBD1|TRBV6-1|TRBJ2-5|.
TGTGCCAGCGGGAGACAGGGCCAAGAGACCCAGTACTTC
CASGRQGQETQYF
>.|TRBV18|TRBJ2-5|few
TGTGCCAGCTCACCACCGTTCCAAGAGACCCAGTACTTC
CASSPPFQETQYF
>TRBD2|TRBV29-1|TRBJ2-3|few
TGCAGCGTTGACCCCACCCGCCGGGGGGGGGCCCAAGATACGCAGTATTTT
CSVDPTRRGGAQDTQYF
>.|TRBV7-2|TRBJ2-2|many
TGTGCCAGCAGCCTCGACGGCTACACCGGGGAGCTGTTTTTT
CASSLDGYTGELFF
>.|TRBV6-5|TRBJ2-3|.
TGTGCCAGCAGTTACTCGATGGGTATGAGCACAGATACGCAGTATTTT
CASSYSMGMSTDTQYF
>TRBD1|TRBV12-3/TRBV12-4|TRBJ2-1|few
TGTGCCAGCACCGACAGGGGCCGGTCCAATGAGCAGTTCTTC
CASTDRGRSNEQFF
>.|TRBV10-3|TRBJ2-7|.
TGTGCCATCAGTGCGGGCGAGTCCTACGAGCAGTACTTC
CAISAGESYEQYF